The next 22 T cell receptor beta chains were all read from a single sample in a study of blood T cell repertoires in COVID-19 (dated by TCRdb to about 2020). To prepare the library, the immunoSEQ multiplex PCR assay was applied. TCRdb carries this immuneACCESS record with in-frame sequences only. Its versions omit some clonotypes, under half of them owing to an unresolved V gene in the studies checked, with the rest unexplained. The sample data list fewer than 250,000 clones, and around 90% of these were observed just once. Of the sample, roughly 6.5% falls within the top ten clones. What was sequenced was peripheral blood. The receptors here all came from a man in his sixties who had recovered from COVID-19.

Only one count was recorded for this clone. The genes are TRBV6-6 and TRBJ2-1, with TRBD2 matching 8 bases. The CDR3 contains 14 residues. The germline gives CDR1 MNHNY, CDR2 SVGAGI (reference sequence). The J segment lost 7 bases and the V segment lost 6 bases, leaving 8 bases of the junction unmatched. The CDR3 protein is CASSRGGSFNEQFF. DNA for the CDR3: TGTGCCAGCAGCCGGGGGGGTTCCTTTAATGAGCAGTTCTTC.

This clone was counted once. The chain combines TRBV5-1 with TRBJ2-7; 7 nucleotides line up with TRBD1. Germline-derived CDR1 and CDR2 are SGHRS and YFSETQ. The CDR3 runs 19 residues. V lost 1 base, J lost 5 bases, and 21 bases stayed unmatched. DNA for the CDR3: TGCGCCAGCAGCTTGCCCCCCTCGATAGGACAGGTGGCCTACCACGAGCAGTACTTC. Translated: CASSLPPSIGQVAYHEQYF.

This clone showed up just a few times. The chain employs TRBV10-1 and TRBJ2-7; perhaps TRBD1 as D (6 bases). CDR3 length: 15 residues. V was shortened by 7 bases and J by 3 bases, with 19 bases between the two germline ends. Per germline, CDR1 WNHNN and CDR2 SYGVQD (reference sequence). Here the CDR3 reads CASITLTGRYYEQYF. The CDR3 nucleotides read TGCGCCAGCATAACTCTGACAGGCCGGTACTACGAGCAGTACTTC.

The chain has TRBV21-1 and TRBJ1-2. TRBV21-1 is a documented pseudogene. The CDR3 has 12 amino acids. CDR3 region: CASSNRCYGYTF. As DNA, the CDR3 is TGTGCCAGCAGCAACCGGTGCTATGGCTACACCTTC.

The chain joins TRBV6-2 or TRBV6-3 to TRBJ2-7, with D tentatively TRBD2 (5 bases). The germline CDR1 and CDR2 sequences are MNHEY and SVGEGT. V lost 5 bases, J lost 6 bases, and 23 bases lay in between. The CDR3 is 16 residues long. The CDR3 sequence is CASSTVSAGSRVEQYF. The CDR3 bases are TGTGCCAGCAGTACCGTCTCGGCGGGCTCCCGGGTCGAGCAGTACTTC.

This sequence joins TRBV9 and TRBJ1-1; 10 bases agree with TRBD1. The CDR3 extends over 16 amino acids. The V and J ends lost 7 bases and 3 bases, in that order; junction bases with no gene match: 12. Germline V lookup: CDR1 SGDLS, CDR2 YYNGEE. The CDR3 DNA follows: TGTGCCAGCCATAAAGGGGACAGGGGTTCGGACACTGAAGCTTTCTTT. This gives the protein CASHKGDRGSDTEAFF. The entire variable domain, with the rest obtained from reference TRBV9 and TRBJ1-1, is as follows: DSGVTQTPKHLITATGQRVTLRCSPRSGDLSVYWYQQSLDQGLQFLIQYYNGEERAKGNILERFSAQQFPDLHSELNLSSLELGDSALYFCASHKGDRGSDTEAFFGQGTRLTVV.

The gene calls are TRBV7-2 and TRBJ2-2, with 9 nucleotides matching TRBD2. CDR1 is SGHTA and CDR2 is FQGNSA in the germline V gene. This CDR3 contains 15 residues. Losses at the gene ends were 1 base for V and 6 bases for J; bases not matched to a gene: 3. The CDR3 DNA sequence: TGTGCCAGCAGCTTAGTGGGACTAGCCCCCGGGGAGCTGTTTTTT. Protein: CASSLVGLAPGELFF. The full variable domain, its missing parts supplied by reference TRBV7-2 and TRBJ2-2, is GAGVSQSPSNKVTEKGKDVELRCDPISGHTALYWYRQSLGQGLEFLIYFQGNSAPDKSGLPSDRFSAERTGGSVSTLTIQRTQQEDSAVYLCASSLVGLAPGELFFGEGSRLTVL.

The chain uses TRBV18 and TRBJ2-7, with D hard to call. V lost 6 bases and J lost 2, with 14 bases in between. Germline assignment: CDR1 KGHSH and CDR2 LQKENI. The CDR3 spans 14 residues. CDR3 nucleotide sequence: TGTGCCAGCTCCCTAGAACACGGTACCTACGAGCAGTACTTC. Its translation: CASSLEHGTYEQYF.

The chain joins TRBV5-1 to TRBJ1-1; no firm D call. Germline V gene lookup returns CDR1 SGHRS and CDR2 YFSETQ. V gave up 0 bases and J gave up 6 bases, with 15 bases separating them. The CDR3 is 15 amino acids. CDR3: CASSLAPVLRSEAFF. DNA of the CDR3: TGCGCCAGCAGCTTGGCTCCAGTCCTGCGGTCTGAAGCTTTCTTT.

CDR3 loop: CASSPSSSTDTQYF. CDR3 in DNA: TGTGCCAGCAGCCCTTCCTCTAGCACAGATACGCAGTATTTT. V and J are TRBV3-1 (or the pseudogene TRBV3-2) and TRBJ2-3; D gene unclear. The germline V and J ends were trimmed by 4 bases and 0 bases, with 8 bases remaining between them. The CDR3 is made up of 14 amino acids. Germline V gene sequence: CDR1 LGHDT, CDR2 YNNKEL (reference sequence).

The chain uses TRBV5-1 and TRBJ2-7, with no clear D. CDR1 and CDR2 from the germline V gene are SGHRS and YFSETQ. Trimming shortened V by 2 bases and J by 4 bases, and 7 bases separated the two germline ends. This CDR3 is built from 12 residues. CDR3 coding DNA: TGCGCCAGCAGCTTCAACCGGTACGAGCAGTACTTC. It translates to CASSFNRYEQYF.

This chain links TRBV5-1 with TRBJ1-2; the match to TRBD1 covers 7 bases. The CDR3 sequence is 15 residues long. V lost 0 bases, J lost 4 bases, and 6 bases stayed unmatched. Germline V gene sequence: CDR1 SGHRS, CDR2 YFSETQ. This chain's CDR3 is CASSLGQGLSYGYTF. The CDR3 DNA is TGCGCCAGCAGCTTGGGACAGGGTTTAAGCTATGGCTACACCTTC.

In DNA, the CDR3 is TGTGCCAGCAGCACGCCGGGACAGGGTTTCAATGAGCAGTTCTTC. Its protein product is CASSTPGQGFNEQFF. The chain links TRBV7-2 to TRBJ2-1, with 9 bases matching TRBD1. CDR1 SGHTA and CDR2 FQGNSA come from the germline V gene. CDR3 length: 15 residues. V was pared by 5 bases and J by 6 bases, with 8 bases of the junction left unmatched.

CDR3 DNA sequence: TGTGCCAGCAGTGACCGGGACTCCTACGAGCAGTACTTC. This encodes CASSDRDSYEQYF. The chain links TRBV27 to TRBJ2-7, with D maybe TRBD2 (5 bases). The germline gives CDR1 MNHEY, CDR2 SMNVEV (reference sequence). This CDR3 is 13 amino acids long. Trimming took off 5 bases at V and 0 bases at J, with 8 bases between the two ends.

This CDR3 is CASRVGTLPQYF. As DNA, the CDR3 is TGTGCCAGCAGAGTCGGGACTCTACCGCAGTACTTC. V gene TRBV28 combines with J gene TRBJ2-7; D may be TRBD2 (6 bases). V was cut by 6 bases and J by 9 bases, with 15 bases left in between. Germline CDR1 and CDR2: MDHEN and SYDVKM. The CDR3 is 12 residues long. Looking up the rest from reference TRBV28 and TRBJ2-7 gives the full variable domain: DVKVTQSSRYLVKRTGEKVFLECVQDMDHENMFWYRQDPGLGLRLIYFSYDVKMKEKGDIPEGYSVSREKKERFSLILESASTNQTSMYLCASRVGTLPQYFGPGTRLTVT.

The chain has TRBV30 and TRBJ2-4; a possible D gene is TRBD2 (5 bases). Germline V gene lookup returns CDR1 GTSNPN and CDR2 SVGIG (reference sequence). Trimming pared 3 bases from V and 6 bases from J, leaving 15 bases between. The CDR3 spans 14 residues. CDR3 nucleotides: TGTGCCTGGAGAGAGGACTGGATCAGAAACATTCAGTACTTC. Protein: CAWREDWIRNIQYF.

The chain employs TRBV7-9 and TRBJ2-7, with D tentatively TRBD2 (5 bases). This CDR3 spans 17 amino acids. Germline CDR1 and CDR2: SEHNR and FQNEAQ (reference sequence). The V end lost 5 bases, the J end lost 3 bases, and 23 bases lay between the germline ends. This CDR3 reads CASSKNAGSGQIYEQYF. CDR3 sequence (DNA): TGTGCCAGCAGCAAGAACGCGGGTAGTGGGCAGATCTACGAGCAGTACTTC.

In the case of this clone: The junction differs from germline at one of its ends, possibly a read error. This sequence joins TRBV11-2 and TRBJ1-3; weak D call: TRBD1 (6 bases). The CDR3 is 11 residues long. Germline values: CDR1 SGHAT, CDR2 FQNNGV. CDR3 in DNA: TGTGCCAGCAGCCTAGACAGGACCATATATTTT. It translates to CASSLDRTIYF.

CDR3 DNA sequence: TGCGCCAGCAGCCAAGATTCCAATAGTAATGAAAAACTGTTTTTT. The encoded protein is CASSQDSNSNEKLFF. The chain joins TRBV4-3 to TRBJ1-4; D uncertain. Germline loops: CDR1 LGHNA, CDR2 YSLEER. The CDR3 has 15 amino acids. With 0 bases removed from V and 4 bases from J, the gap between germline ends came to 9 bases.

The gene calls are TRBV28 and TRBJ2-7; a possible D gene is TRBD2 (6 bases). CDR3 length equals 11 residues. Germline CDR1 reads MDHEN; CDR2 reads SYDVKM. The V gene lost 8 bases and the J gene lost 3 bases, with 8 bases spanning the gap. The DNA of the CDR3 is TGTGCCAGCGGGACTGTCTACGAGCAGTACTTC. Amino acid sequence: CASGTVYEQYF.

CDR3 residues: CASSVGSLGYEQYF. CDR3 DNA: TGTGCCAGCAGCGTCGGGAGTTTAGGATACGAGCAGTACTTC. This rearrangement joins TRBV9 to TRBJ2-7, with D perhaps matching TRBD2 (6 bases). V shed 2 bases and J shed 4 bases, with 13 bases lying between them. Per the germline V gene, CDR1 is SGDLS and CDR2 is YYNGEE. This CDR3 contains 14 residues.

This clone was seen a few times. The CDR3 loop reads CASGRDTFSEQYF. DNA for the CDR3: TGTGCCAGCGGCCGGGACACATTTTCCGAGCAGTACTTC. The gene calls are TRBV6-5 and TRBJ2-7; perhaps TRBD1 as D (6 bases). Looked up from germline, CDR1 is MNHEY and CDR2 is SVGAGI. This CDR3 contains 13 residues. V lost 8 bases and J 6 bases, leaving 17 bases between the germline ends.